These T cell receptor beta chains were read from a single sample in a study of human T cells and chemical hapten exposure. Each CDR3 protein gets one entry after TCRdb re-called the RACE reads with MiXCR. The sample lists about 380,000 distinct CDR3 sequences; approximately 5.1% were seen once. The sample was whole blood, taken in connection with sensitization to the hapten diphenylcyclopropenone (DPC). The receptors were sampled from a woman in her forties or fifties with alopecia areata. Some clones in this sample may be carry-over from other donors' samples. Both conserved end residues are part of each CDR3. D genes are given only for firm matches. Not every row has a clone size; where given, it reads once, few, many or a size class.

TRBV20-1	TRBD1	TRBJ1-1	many	CSTRDSLNTEAFF	TGCAGTACGAGGGACAGCTTGAACACTGAAGCTTTCTTT
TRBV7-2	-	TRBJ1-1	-	CASSLVHGTEAFF	TGTGCCAGCAGCTTAGTCCATGGGACTGAAGCTTTCTTT
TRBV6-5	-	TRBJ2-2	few	CASTVTLNTGELFF	TGTGCCAGCACCGTGACCCTTAACACCGGGGAGCTGTTTTTT
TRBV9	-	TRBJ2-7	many	CASSSDYEQYF	TGTGCCAGCAGCTCCGACTACGAGCAGTACTTC
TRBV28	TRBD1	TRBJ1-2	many	CASSLFAQQGARGYTF	TGTGCCAGCAGTTTATTCGCGCAACAGGGGGCGCGGGGCTACACCTTC
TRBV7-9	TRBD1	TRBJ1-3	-	CASSLGPRQGSGNTIYF	TGTGCCAGCAGCTTAGGACCTCGACAGGGCTCTGGAAACACCATATATTTT
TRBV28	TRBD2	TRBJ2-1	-	CASSLQAGGPNNEQFF	TGTGCCAGCAGTCTCCAGGCGGGAGGGCCCAACAATGAGCAGTTCTTC
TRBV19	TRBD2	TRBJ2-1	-	CASSIISGGRNEQFF	TGTGCCAGTAGTATAATAAGCGGGGGGCGAAATGAGCAGTTCTTC
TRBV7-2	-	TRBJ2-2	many	CASSGYSTGELFF	TGTGCCAGCAGCGGATACAGTACCGGGGAGCTGTTTTTT
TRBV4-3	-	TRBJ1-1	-	CASSQDQEGPEAFF	TGCGCCAGCAGCCAAGATCAGGAGGGGCCTGAAGCTTTCTTT
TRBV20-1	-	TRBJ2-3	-	CSARGPLGGDTQYF	TGCAGTGCCCGGGGGCCTCTTGGGGGAGATACGCAGTATTTT
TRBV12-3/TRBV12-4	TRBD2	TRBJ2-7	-	CASSLGLAGGSSYEQYF	TGTGCCAGCAGTCTTGGACTAGCGGGAGGGAGCTCCTACGAGCAGTACTTC
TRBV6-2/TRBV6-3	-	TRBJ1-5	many	CASTQRGQPQHF	TGTGCCAGCACCCAAAGGGGTCAGCCCCAGCATTTT
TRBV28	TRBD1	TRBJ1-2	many	CASRDRRYGYTF	TGTGCCAGCAGGGACAGGCGGTATGGCTACACCTTC
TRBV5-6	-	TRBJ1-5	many	CASSTGIGNQPQHF	TGTGCCAGCAGCACAGGGATCGGCAATCAGCCCCAGCATTTT
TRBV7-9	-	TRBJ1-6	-	CASGGYVSPLHF	TGTGCCAGCGGAGGGTATGTTTCACCCCTCCACTTT
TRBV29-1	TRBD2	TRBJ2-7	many	CSVEDGREASYEQYF	TGCAGCGTTGAAGACGGGCGGGAGGCCTCCTACGAGCAGTACTTC
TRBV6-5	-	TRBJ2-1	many	CASSYSTPLAYHEQFF	TGTGCCAGCAGTTACTCGACCCCTTTAGCGTACCATGAGCAGTTCTTC
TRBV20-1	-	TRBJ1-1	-	CSASRVVNTEAFF	TGCAGTGCTAGTAGGGTAGTGAACACTGAAGCTTTCTTT
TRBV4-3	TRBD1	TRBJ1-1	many	CASSQGDRLGTEAFF	TGCGCCAGCAGCCAAGGGGACAGGTTAGGCACTGAAGCTTTCTTT
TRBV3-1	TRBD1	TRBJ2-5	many	CASSQEWDRGREETQYF	TGTGCCAGCAGCCAAGAATGGGACAGGGGTCGGGAAGAGACCCAGTACTTC
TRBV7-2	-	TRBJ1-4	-	CASSLGVGAANEKLFF	TGTGCCAGCAGCTTAGGGGTCGGGGCGGCTAATGAAAAACTGTTTTTT
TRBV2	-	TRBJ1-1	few	CASSEMVRPGAEAFF	TGTGCCAGCAGTGAAATGGTACGACCGGGGGCTGAAGCTTTCTTT
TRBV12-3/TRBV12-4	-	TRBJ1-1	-	CASGGPSTPNTEAFF	TGTGCCAGCGGGGGACCTTCCACCCCGAACACTGAAGCTTTCTTT
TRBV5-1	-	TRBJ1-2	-	CASSLFPGATSYGYTF	TGCGCCAGCAGCTTGTTCCCGGGGGCTACCTCCTATGGCTACACCTTC
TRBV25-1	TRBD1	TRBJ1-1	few	CASSELFTGQDKSMNTEAFF	TGTGCCAGCAGTGAGCTTTTTACGGGACAGGACAAGTCTATGAACACTGAAGCTTTCTTT
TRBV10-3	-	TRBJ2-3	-	CAIREGADTQYF	TGTGCCATCAGGGAGGGGGCGGATACGCAGTATTTT
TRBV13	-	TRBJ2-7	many	CASSSWGRYEQYF	TGTGCCAGCAGTTCATGGGGGAGGTACGAGCAGTACTTC
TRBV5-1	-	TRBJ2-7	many	CASRQDVTYEQYF	TGCGCCAGCCGCCAGGACGTTACCTACGAGCAGTACTTC
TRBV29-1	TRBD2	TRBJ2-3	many	CSVSSGSADTQYF	TGCAGCGTTTCTAGCGGGAGTGCAGATACGCAGTATTTT
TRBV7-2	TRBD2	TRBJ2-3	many	CASSFSGRRVGDTQYF	TGTGCCAGCAGCTTTAGCGGGAGGCGGGTTGGAGATACGCAGTATTTT
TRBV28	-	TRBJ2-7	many	CASGLLDSPYEQYF	TGTGCCAGCGGCCTACTAGATAGCCCCTACGAGCAGTACTTC